There are many counts of the clone carrying this T cell receptor beta chain. The antigen is unknown. These data belong to a study of identical twins. Overall study results and limits: The analysis was cross-sectional rather than longitudinal within donors. Twins' surplus sharing was weaker for beta out-of-frame sequences. Excess low generation probability was seen in twin-shared out-of-frame alpha sequences.

The V and J ends lost 3 bases and 6 bases respectively, with 12 bases between them. The CDR3 totals 14 residues. Template switching introduced a universal primer site, and the cDNA bore unique molecular identifiers. Each CDR3 protein gets one entry after TCRdb re-called the 5' RACE reads with MiXCR. The repertoire has 250,000 or so distinct CDR3 sequences, 7.5% of them found once; the top ten carry less than 6.5%. This sample also appeared in a second study, on yellow fever vaccine responses in identical twins.

This receptor was taken from a woman aged 18 to 35 in good health. J is TRBJ1-5 and V is TRBV12-3 or TRBV12-4; no definite D call. The sequenced material came from CD8+ T cells sorted from blood. Written as DNA, the CDR3 is TGTGCCAGCAGTTTTCCCGGGTCAGGTCAGCCCCAGCATTTT. This encodes CASSFPGSGQPQHF.